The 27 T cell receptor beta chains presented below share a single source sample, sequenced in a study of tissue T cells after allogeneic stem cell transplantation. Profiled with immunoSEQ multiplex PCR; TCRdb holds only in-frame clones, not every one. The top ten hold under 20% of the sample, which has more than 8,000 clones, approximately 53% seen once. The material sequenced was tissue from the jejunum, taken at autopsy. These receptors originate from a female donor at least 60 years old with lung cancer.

This CDR3 is CASSLTAGTSSGEQFF. The CDR3 coding sequence is TGTGCCAGCAGCTTAACGGCCGGGACTAGCTCAGGTGAGCAGTTCTTC. V gene TRBV7-8 combines with J gene TRBJ2-1; 9 positions agree with TRBD2. Germline V gives CDR1 SGHVS, CDR2 FQNEAQ. The CDR3 is 16 residues long. V shed 2 bases and J 9 bases; nucleotides not matched to a gene: 11.

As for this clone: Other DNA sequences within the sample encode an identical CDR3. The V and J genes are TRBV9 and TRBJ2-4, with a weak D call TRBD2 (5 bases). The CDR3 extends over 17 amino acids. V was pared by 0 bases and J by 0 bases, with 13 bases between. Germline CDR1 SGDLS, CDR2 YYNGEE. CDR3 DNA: TGTGCCAGCAGCGTAGAGGGCGGAGGAGGAGCCAAAAACATTCAGTACTTC. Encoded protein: CASSVEGGGGAKNIQYF.

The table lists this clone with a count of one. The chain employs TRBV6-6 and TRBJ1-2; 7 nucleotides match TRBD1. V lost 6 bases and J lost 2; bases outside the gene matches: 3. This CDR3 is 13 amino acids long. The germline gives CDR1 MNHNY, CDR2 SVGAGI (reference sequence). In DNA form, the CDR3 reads TGTGCCAGCAGCCTACAGGGGAACTATGGCTACACCTTC. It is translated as CASSLQGNYGYTF.

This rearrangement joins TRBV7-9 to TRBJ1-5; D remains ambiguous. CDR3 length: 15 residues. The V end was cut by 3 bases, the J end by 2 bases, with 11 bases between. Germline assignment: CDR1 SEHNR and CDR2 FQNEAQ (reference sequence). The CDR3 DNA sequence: TGTGCCAGCAGCTTGTTAGGATCGGGCAATCAGCCCCAGCATTTT. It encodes CASSLLGSGNQPQHF.

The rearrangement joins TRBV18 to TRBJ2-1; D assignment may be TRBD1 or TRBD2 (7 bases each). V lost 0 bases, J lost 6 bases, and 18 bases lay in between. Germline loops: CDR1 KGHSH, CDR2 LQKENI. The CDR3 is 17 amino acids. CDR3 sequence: CASSPPKAQGGGNEQFF. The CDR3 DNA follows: TGTGCCAGCTCACCACCAAAGGCCCAGGGGGGGGGCAATGAGCAGTTCTTC.

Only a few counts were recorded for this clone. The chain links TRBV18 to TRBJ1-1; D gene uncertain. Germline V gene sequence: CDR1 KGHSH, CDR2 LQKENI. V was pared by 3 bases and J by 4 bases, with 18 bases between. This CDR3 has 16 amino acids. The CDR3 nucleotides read TGTGCCAGCTCACCGGAGGAGGTCTTCTGGGGCACTGAAGCTTTCTTT. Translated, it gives CASSPEEVFWGTEAFF.

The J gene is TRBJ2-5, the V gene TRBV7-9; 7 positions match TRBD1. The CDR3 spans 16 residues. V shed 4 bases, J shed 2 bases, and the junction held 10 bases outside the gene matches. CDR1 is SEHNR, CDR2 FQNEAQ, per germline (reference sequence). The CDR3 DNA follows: TGTGCCAGCAGCTCCTCAAAAGGGACAGTACAAGAGACCCAGTACTTC. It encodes CASSSSKGTVQETQYF. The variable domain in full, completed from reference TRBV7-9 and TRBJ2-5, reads DTGVSQNPRHKITKRGQNVTFRCDPISEHNRLYWYRQTLGQGPEFLTYFQNEAQLEKSRLLSDRFSAERPKGSFSTLEIQRTEQGDSAMYLCASSSSKGTVQETQYFGPGTRLLVL.

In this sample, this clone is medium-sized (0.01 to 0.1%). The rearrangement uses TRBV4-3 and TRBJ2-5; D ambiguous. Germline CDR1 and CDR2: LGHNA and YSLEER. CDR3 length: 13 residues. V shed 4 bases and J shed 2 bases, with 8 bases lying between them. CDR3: CASSLRRQETQYF. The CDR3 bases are TGCGCCAGCAGCCTACGCAGACAAGAGACCCAGTACTTC.

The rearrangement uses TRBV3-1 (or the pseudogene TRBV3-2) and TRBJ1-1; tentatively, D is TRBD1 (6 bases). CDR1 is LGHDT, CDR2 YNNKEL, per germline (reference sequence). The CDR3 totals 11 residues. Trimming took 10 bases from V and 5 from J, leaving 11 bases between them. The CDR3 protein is CATSRGTEAFF. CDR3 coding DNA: TGTGCCACCTCAAGGGGGACTGAAGCTTTCTTT.

CDR3 protein: CASSQSVGGGNQPQHF. For the CDR3, the DNA is TGTGCCAGCAGCCAAAGCGTAGGGGGGGGCAATCAGCCCCAGCATTTT. The V and J genes are TRBV3-1 (or the pseudogene TRBV3-2) and TRBJ1-5; D might be TRBD1 (6 bases). The CDR3 is made up of 16 amino acids. Trimming removed 2 bases from V and 2 bases from J, with 13 bases in between. Looked up from germline, CDR1 is LGHDT and CDR2 is YNNKEL (reference sequence).

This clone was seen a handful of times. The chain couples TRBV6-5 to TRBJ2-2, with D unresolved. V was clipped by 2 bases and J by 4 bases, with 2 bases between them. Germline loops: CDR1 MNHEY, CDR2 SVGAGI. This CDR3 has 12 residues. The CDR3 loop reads CASSYSTGELFF. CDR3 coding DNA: TGTGCCAGCAGTTACAGCACCGGGGAGCTGTTTTTT.

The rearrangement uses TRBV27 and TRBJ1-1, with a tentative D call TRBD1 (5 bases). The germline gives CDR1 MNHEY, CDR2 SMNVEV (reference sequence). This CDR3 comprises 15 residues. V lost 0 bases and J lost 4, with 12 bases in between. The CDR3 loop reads CASSLSAGTGTEAFF. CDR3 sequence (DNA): TGTGCCAGCAGTTTATCTGCGGGGACGGGCACTGAAGCTTTCTTT.

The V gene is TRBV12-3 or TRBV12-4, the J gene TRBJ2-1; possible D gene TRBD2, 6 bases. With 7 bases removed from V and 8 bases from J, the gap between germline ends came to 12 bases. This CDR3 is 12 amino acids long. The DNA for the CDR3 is TGTGCCAGCAAGGAGGGGCTGGATGAGCAGTTCTTC. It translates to CASKEGLDEQFF.

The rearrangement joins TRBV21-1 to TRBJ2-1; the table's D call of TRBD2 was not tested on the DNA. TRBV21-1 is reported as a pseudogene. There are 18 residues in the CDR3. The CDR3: CASSKGPTSGGPYNEQFF. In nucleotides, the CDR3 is TGTGCCAGCAGCAAAGGTCCCACTAGCGGGGGGCCGTACAATGAGCAGTTCTTC.

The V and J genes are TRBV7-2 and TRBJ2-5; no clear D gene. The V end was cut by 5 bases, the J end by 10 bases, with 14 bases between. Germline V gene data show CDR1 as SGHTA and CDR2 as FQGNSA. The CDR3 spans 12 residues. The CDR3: CASSPASRDQYF. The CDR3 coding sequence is TGTGCCAGCAGCCCAGCTTCAAGGGACCAGTACTTC.

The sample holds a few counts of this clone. In DNA form, the CDR3 reads TGTGCCAGCAGTGGGTTAGCGGGGGGCCACTCGGGGGAGCAGTTCTTC. Translating it yields CASSGLAGGHSGEQFF. The chain combines TRBV6-1 with TRBJ2-1; 10 nucleotides align to TRBD2. Germline-derived CDR1 and CDR2 are MNHNS and SASEGT. The trim removed 4 bases at V and 10 bases at J, leaving 13 bases unmatched. The CDR3 runs to 16 residues.

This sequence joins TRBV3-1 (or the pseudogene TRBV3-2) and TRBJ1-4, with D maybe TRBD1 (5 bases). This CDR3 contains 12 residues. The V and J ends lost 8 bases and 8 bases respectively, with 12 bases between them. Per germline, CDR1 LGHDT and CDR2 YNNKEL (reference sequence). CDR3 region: CASGERGEKLFF. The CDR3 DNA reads TGTGCCAGCGGGGAACGGGGGGAAAAACTGTTTTTT.

The CDR3 protein is CASSSAATNEKLFF. The CDR3 DNA reads as TGCGCCAGCAGCTCAGCTGCAACTAATGAAAAACTGTTTTTT. The chain employs TRBV5-1 and TRBJ1-4; D not certain. The CDR3 spans 14 residues. Trimming shortened V by 3 bases and J by 0 bases, and 6 bases separated the two germline ends. Germline V gene sequence: CDR1 SGHRS, CDR2 YFSETQ.

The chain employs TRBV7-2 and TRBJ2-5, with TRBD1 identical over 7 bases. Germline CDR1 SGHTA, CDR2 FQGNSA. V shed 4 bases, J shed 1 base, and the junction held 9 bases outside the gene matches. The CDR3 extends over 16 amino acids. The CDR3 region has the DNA TGTGCCAGCAGCTCGCCTAGGGACAGCCTCCAAGAGACCCAGTACTTC. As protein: CASSSPRDSLQETQYF.

CDR3 residues: CSVDITRGRRQPQHF. The CDR3 nucleotides read TGCAGCGTTGACATCACTAGGGGAAGAAGACAGCCCCAGCATTTT. The chain has TRBV29-1 and TRBJ1-5; a possible D gene is TRBD1 (5 bases). The V gene lost 3 bases and the J gene lost 7 bases, with 19 bases spanning the gap. The germline V gene has CDR1 SQVTM and CDR2 ANQGSEA. The CDR3 runs to 15 residues. The full variable domain, in which reference TRBV29-1 and TRBJ1-5 provide the parts outside the CDR3, is SAVISQKPSRDICQRGTSLTIQCQVDSQVTMMFWYRQQPGQSLTLIATANQGSEATYESGFVIDKFPISRPNLTFSTLTVSNMSPEDSSIYLCSVDITRGRRQPQHFGDGTRLSIL.

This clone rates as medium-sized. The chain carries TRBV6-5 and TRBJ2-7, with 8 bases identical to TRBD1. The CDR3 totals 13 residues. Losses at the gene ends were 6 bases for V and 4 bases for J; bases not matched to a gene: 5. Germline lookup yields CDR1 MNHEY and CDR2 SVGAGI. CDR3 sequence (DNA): TGTGCCAGCAGAGACAGGGGTATGTACGAGCAGTACTTC. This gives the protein CASRDRGMYEQYF.

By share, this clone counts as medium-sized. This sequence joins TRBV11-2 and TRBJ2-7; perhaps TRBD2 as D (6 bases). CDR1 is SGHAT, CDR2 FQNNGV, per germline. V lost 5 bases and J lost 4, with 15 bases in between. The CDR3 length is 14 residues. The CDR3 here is CASSPLGGPYEQYF. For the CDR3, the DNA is TGTGCCAGCAGCCCCCTCGGGGGTCCGTACGAGCAGTACTTC.

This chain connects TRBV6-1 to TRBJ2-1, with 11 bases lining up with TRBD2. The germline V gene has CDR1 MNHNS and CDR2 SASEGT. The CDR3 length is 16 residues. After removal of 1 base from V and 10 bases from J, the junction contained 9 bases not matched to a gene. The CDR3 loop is CASSEGISIAGGEQFF. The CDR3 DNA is TGTGCCAGCAGTGAAGGTATCTCAATAGCGGGAGGGGAGCAGTTCTTC.

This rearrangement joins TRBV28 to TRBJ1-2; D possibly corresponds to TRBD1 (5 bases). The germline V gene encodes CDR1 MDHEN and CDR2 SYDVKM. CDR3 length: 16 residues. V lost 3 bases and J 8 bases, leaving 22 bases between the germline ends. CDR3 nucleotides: TGTGCCAGCAGTTTCGGGGCAGCTCCGGATTTTAAAGGCTACACCTTC. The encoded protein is CASSFGAAPDFKGYTF.

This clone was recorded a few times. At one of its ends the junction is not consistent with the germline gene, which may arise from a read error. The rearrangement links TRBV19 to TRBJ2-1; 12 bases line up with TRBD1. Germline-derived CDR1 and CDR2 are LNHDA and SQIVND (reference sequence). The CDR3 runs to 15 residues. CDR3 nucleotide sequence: TGTGCCAGTAGTATGGGCCCGGGACAGGGGGCGATAGTAATCTTC. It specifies CASSMGPGQGAIVIF.

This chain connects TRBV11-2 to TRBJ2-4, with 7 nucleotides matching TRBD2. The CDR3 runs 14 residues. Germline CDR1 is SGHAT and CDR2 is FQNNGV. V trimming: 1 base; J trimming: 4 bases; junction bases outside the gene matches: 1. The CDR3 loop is CASSLGGGKNIQYF. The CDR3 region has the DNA TGTGCCAGCAGCTTAGGCGGGGGAAAAAACATTCAGTACTTC.

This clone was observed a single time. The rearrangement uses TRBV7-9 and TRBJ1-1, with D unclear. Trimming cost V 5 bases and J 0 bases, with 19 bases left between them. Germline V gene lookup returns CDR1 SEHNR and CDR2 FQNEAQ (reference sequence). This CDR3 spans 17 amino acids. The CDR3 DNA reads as TGTGCCAGCAGCCCACGGAGTCGGTTACTCATGAACACTGAAGCTTTCTTT. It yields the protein CASSPRSRLLMNTEAFF.